This T cell receptor beta chain was sequenced during a study of blood T cell repertoires in COVID-19. Deletions cut 7 bases from V and 10 bases from J, with 14 bases between. The CDR3 sequence is 11 residues long. CDR1 and CDR2 (germline): GTSNPN, SVGIG (reference sequence). The protocol was immunoSEQ multiplex PCR, while the TCRdb copy is restricted to in-frame clones and leaves out a portion. The repertoire consists of hundreds of thousands of clones, with approximately 87% occurring once and the leading ten covering about 3.1%. The clonotype was recovered from a woman aged 45 to 65 in a cohort exposed to, infected with or recovered from COVID-19 (not recorded which). Sequenced input: PBMCs or T cells enriched from blood (not recorded which). The chain has TRBV30 and TRBJ2-1; TRBD1 might be the D (6 bases). As DNA, the CDR3 is TGTGCCTTGGAAGGGGGTGGGGAGCAGTTCTTC. This gives the protein CALEGGGEQFF.